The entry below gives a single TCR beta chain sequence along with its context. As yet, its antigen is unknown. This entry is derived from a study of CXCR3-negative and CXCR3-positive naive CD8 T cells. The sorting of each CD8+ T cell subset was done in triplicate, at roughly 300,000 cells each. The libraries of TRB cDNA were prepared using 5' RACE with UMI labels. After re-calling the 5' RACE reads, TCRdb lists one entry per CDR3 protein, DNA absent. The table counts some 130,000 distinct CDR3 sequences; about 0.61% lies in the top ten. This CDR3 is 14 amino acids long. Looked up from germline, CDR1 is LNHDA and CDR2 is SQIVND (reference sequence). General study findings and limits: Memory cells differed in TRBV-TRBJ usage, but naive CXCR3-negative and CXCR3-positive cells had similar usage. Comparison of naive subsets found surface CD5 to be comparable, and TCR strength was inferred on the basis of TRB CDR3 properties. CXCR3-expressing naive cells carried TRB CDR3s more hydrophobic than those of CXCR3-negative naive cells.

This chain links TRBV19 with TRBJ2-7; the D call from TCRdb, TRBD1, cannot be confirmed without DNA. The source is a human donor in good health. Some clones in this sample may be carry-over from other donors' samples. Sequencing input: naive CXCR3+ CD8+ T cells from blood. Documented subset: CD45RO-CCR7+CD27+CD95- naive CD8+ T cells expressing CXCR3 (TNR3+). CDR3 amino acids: CASSRQGALNEQYF.